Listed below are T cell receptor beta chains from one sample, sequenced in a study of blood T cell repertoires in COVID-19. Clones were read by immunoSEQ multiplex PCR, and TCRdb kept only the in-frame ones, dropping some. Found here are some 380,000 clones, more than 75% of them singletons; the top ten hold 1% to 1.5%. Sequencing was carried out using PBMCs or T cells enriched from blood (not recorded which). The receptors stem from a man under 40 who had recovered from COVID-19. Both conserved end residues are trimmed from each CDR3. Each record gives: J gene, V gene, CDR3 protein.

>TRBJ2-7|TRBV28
ASSPGYEQY
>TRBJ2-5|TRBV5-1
ASSLAREQETQY
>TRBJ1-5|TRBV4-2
ASSQDRGEGNQPQH
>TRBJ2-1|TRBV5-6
ASSTRVGDEQF
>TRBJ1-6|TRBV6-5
ASSYEMGGMGTLH
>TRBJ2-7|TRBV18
ASSPFGTTSYEQY
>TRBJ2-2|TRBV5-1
ASSWTASTGELF
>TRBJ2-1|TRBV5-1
ASSWGWRGVSYNEQF
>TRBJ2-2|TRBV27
ASSSLTGELF
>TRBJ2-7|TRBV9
ASSVESGDSFFSLRAEQY
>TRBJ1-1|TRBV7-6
ASSFGGNTEAF
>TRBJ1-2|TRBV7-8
ASSFGTDGYT
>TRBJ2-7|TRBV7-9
ASSLGPGTLNAYEQY
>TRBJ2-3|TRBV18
ASSPPARTDTQY
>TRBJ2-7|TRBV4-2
ASSQAGTSAYEQY
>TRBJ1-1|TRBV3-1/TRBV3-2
ASSQEAGMNTEAF
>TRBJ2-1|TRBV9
ASSPLGGTGDNEQF
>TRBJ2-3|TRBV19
AIGTGGTAVSTQY
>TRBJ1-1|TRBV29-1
SVGGNAEAF
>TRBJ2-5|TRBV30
AWSVSPKQGETQY
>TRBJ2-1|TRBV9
ASSPVQGAYNEQF
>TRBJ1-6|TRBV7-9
ASSFPGSGQLNSPLH
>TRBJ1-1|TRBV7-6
ASSLATPGGGSMNTEAF
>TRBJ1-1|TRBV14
ASSPSMNTEAF
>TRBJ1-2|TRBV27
ASSLRGGAYGYT
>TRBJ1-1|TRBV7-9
ASSLGDFRAF
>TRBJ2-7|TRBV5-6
ASSLPALAGALYEQY
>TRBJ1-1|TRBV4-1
ASSQGGHTEAF
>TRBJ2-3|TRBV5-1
ASSFLGQNQGTQY
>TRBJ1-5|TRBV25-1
ASSDQGPNQPQH
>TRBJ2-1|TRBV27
ASSLSGLSSYNEQF
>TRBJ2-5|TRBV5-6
ASSFSAGAGETQY
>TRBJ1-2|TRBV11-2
ASSSPDTLDYGYT
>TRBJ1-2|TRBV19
ASSSTRQGNGANYGYT
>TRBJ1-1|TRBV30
AWSVGTLSNTEAF
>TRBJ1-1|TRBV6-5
ASSYSGITEAF
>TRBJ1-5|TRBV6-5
ASRGGGSHQPQH
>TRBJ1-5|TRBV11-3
ASSFGSVGFNQPQH
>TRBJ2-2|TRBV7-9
ASVAVNTGELF
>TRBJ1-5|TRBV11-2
ASSPQGLQPQH
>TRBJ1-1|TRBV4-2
ASSQDGGAMNTEAF
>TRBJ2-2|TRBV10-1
ASSEGQGYTGELF
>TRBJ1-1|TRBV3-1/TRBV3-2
ASSLRVFSTEAF
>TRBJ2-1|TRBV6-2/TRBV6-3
ASSYSARDFSYNEQF
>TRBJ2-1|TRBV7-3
ASSLPTSGEQF
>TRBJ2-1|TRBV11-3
ASSSGGAYEQF
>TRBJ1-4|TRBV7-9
ASSPPGGNEKLF
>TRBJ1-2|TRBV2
ASSEMAVGYT
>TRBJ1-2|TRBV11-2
ASSLVVSGYT
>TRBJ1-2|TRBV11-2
ASSFSRNYGYT
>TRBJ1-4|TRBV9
ASSVTPGAGEKLF